This TCR beta chain emerged from a study of cytomegalovirus exposure and HLA in healthy donors. On the study more broadly: There were 65 million to 85 million unique TCRs (from HLA-typed donors) in an early data release. General observations from the study: Using the classifier, cytomegalovirus status was reportedly diagnosed with high specificity and sensitivity. Based on reports, TCR beta sequences accurately predicted HLA-A and HLA-B alleles for most subjects.

Germline values: CDR1 MNHEY, CDR2 SVGAGI. V shed 6 bases, J shed 4 bases, and the junction held 3 bases outside the gene matches. This CDR3 is 14 amino acids long. All the people who gave samples were healthy bone marrow donors. Comments on this clone: The antigen remains unidentified.

The PCR made use of 60 Vbeta and 13 Jbeta primers. The data were produced by immunoSEQ multiplex PCR, yet TCRdb's version contains in-frame clones alone and is incomplete. The table has around 140,000 clones, less than 90% seen once; the top ten hold about 1.6%. The sequence derives from a man in his forties in good health and CMV-seronegative. The sequenced sample was PBMCs. The rearrangement joins TRBV6-5 to TRBJ2-3, with 11 bases matching TRBD1. The CDR3 loop reads CASRRTGGSDTQYF. CDR3 coding DNA: TGTGCCAGCAGACGGACAGGGGGCTCAGATACGCAGTATTTT.